These 20 T cell receptor beta chains were sequenced from one sample in a study of control samples from healthy donors and cancer patients. Clones were read by immunoSEQ multiplex PCR, and TCRdb kept only the in-frame ones, dropping some. The sample lists around 130,000 clones; around 90% were seen once. Material: blood. The source of these receptors is a young man in good health.

V gene TRBV2 combines with J gene TRBJ2-5, with 14 bases aligning to TRBD2. After removal of 4 bases from V and 5 bases from J, the junction contained 3 bases not matched to a gene. The germline CDR1 and CDR2 sequences are SNHLY and FYNNEI. The CDR3 has 15 residues. CDR3 protein: CASSGTSGRSETQYF. The DNA of the CDR3 is TGTGCCAGCAGTGGGACTAGCGGGAGGTCGGAGACCCAGTACTTC.

The chain employs TRBV6-5 and TRBJ2-3, with D perhaps TRBD2 (5 bases). This CDR3 contains 14 residues. Germline CDR1 and CDR2: MNHEY and SVGAGI. The V end was cut by 8 bases, the J end by 5 bases, with 17 bases between. CDR3 DNA: TGTGCCAGCGCACTAGACGGAGATGGAGATACGCAGTATTTT. It encodes CASALDGDGDTQYF.

The CDR3: CATSAPGTVRMGNTEAFF. CDR3 nucleotides: TGTGCCACCAGCGCACCAGGTACCGTCAGGATGGGGAACACTGAAGCTTTCTTT. The rearrangement uses TRBV15 and TRBJ1-1, with D uncertain. This CDR3 has 18 amino acids. Germline lookup yields CDR1 LNHNV and CDR2 YYDKDF (reference sequence). With 5 bases removed from V and 1 base from J, the gap between germline ends came to 23 bases.

This sequence joins TRBV25-1 and TRBJ1-6; perhaps TRBD1 as D (5 bases). This CDR3 comprises 14 residues. V was clipped by 3 bases and J by 10 bases, with 13 bases between them. Germline CDR1 reads MGHDK; CDR2 reads SYGVNS. This CDR3 is CASSDQGAGSPLHF. In DNA, the CDR3 is TGTGCCAGCAGTGACCAGGGTGCGGGGTCACCCCTCCACTTT.

The chain couples TRBV25-1 to TRBJ2-1; tentatively, D is TRBD2 (5 bases). The germline CDR1 and CDR2 sequences are MGHDK and SYGVNS. This CDR3 contains 15 residues. V was cut by 4 bases and J by 7 bases, with 17 bases left in between. In DNA form, the CDR3 reads TGTGCCAGCAGTGGGAGTTCCGGGGAGAGGAATGAGCAGTTCTTC. This translates into CASSGSSGERNEQFF.

The DNA of the CDR3 is TGTGCCAGCAGGGACCGGGACAACTATAACTATGGCTACACCTTC. The encoded protein is CASRDRDNYNYGYTF. The chain joins TRBV6-5 to TRBJ1-2, with a possible D match to TRBD1 (6 bases). This CDR3 is 15 amino acids long. V lost 6 bases and J 1 base, leaving 15 bases between the germline ends. Germline CDR1 is MNHEY and CDR2 is SVGAGI.

This clone was counted a single time. The rearrangement joins TRBV13 to TRBJ1-1, with D unresolved. The V end lost 0 bases, the J end lost 0 bases, and 2 bases lay between the germline ends. This CDR3 has 13 amino acids. In germline, CDR1 is PRHDT, CDR2 FYEKMQ (reference sequence). CDR3 region: CASSLGLNTEAFF. For the CDR3, the DNA is TGTGCCAGCAGCTTAGGATTGAACACTGAAGCTTTCTTT.

The V and J genes are TRBV29-1 and TRBJ2-5, with D possibly being TRBD1 (5 bases). Germline CDR1 is SQVTM and CDR2 is ANQGSEA. Deletions cut 4 bases from V and 5 bases from J, with 26 bases between. CDR3 length: 17 amino acids. The CDR3 protein is CSVAGRAIPLPTETQYF. In DNA, the CDR3 is TGCAGCGTTGCGGGCAGGGCCATTCCCCTGCCTACCGAGACCCAGTACTTC.

The count of this clone is one. The genes are TRBV7-9 and TRBJ2-1; the D gene is possibly TRBD2 (6 bases). The CDR3 sequence is 13 residues long. From germline, CDR1 is SEHNR and CDR2 FQNEAQ (reference sequence). V was pared by 5 bases and J by 8 bases, with 13 bases between. The DNA of the CDR3 is TGTGCCAGCAGCCAGGGCCCGGGGGATGAGCAGTTCTTC. Translating gives CASSQGPGDEQFF.

This chain links TRBV3-1 (or the pseudogene TRBV3-2) with TRBJ2-5; 15 nucleotides align to TRBD2. The germline V gene encodes CDR1 LGHDT and CDR2 YNNKEL (reference sequence). The CDR3 consists of 17 residues. The V and J ends lost 5 bases and 4 bases, in that order; junction bases with no gene match: 8. CDR3 DNA: TGTGCCAGCAGCTGGACTAGCGGGGGGGCTGGGGGAGAGACCCAGTACTTC. It specifies CASSWTSGGAGGETQYF.

The V call is TRBV29-1, the J call TRBJ1-2; D is unresolved. The V and J ends lost 3 bases and 6 bases respectively, with 5 bases between them. CDR1 is SQVTM, CDR2 ANQGSEA, per germline. The CDR3 is 10 residues long. DNA of the CDR3: TGCAGCGTTGATGAAGATGGCTACACCTTC. Amino acid sequence: CSVDEDGYTF. The entire variable domain, with the rest obtained from reference TRBV29-1 and TRBJ1-2, is as follows: SAVISQKPSRDICQRGTSLTIQCQVDSQVTMMFWYRQQPGQSLTLIATANQGSEATYESGFVIDKFPISRPNLTFSTLTVSNMSPEDSSIYLCSVDEDGYTFGSGTRLTVV.

The chain is built from TRBV5-8 and TRBJ2-5; D might be TRBD1 (5 bases). Germline V gives CDR1 SGHTS, CDR2 YDEGEE. This CDR3 is 14 amino acids long. V was cut by 0 bases and J by 1 base, with 7 bases left in between. The CDR3 sequence: CASSLATVQETQYF. DNA for the CDR3: TGTGCCAGCAGCTTGGCGACAGTCCAAGAGACCCAGTACTTC.

This clone appeared once. The CDR3 is CASSLYGPSYNEQFF. Here the CDR3 DNA reads TGTGCCAGCAGCTTGTACGGCCCCTCCTACAATGAGCAGTTCTTC. This chain uses TRBV5-6 with TRBJ2-1; D ambiguous. The V end was cut by 1 base, the J end by 0 bases, with 8 bases between. CDR3 size: 15 residues. The germline gives CDR1 SGHDT, CDR2 YYEEEE.

This clone was seen just once. The chain combines TRBV30 with TRBJ1-6; the D gene is possibly TRBD1 (5 bases). Germline V gene sequence: CDR1 GTSNPN, CDR2 SVGIG (reference sequence). Trimming took off 0 bases at V and 6 bases at J, with 24 bases between the two ends. There are 19 residues in the CDR3. CDR3: CAWSVRDVTPSPINSPLHF. CDR3 nucleotides: TGTGCCTGGAGTGTACGGGACGTTACTCCCTCCCCCATTAATTCACCCCTCCACTTT.

This chain links TRBV12-1 with TRBJ1-4; the DNA was not compared with TRBD1, the D call given in the table. TRBV12-1 is a pseudogene segment. The CDR3 runs to 15 residues. DNA for the CDR3: TGTGCCAGCAGCTTTCGGACAGGGGGTAATGAAAAACTGTTTTTT. Translation gives CASSFRTGGNEKLFF.

This clone was counted once. The rearrangement links TRBV10-3 to TRBJ2-2; 11 bases are a match to TRBD1. Germline CDR1 is ENHRY and CDR2 is SYGVKD. Trimming at V came to 10 bases and at J to 3 bases, leaving 4 bases not matched to a gene. CDR3 length equals 14 residues. The CDR3 reads CATRDRGDTGELFF. CDR3 nucleotide sequence: TGTGCCACTAGGGACAGGGGGGACACCGGGGAGCTGTTTTTT.

CDR3 amino acids: CASRDRGLTAEAFF. The CDR3 region has the DNA TGTGCCAGTAGAGACAGGGGGCTGACGGCTGAAGCTTTCTTT. This chain links TRBV19 with TRBJ1-1, with TRBD1 matching 10 bases. V was clipped by 6 bases and J by 6 bases; unmatched bases: 7. Germline CDR1 and CDR2: LNHDA and SQIVND (reference sequence). The CDR3 sequence is 14 residues long. Full variable domain (remainder filled in from reference TRBV19 and TRBJ1-1): DGGITQSPKYLFRKEGQNVTLSCEQNLNHDAMYWYRQDPGQGLRLIYYSQIVNDFQKGDIAEGYSVSREKKESFPLTVTSAQKNPTAFYLCASRDRGLTAEAFFGQGTRLTVV.

This clone was found once. The chain couples TRBV28 to TRBJ2-1, with D possibly TRBD1 on 6 matching bases. This CDR3 is 15 amino acids long. Trimming took 6 bases from V and 2 from J, leaving 14 bases between them. Germline V gene sequence: CDR1 MDHEN, CDR2 SYDVKM. CDR3 bases: TGTGCCAGCAGCGACGAACAGGGCCCCTACAATGAGCAGTTCTTC. The encoded protein is CASSDEQGPYNEQFF.

The J gene is TRBJ2-1, the V gene TRBV24-1, with D possibly TRBD2 on 7 matching bases. Germline loops: CDR1 KGHDR, CDR2 SFDVKD. This CDR3 is built from 14 residues. V lost 2 bases to trimming and J lost 8 bases, with 12 bases between them. The CDR3 sequence: CATSDWGGGDEQFF. CDR3 in DNA: TGTGCCACCAGTGATTGGGGCGGGGGCGATGAGCAGTTCTTC.

The chain uses TRBV28 and TRBJ2-1, with 10 nucleotides matching TRBD2. In germline, CDR1 is MDHEN, CDR2 SYDVKM. V trimming: 4 bases; J trimming: 7 bases; junction bases outside the gene matches: 4. The CDR3 extends over 14 amino acids. CDR3 amino acids: CASSSAGGPNEQFF. CDR3 nucleotide sequence: TGTGCCAGCAGTTCAGCGGGAGGGCCAAATGAGCAGTTCTTC. Based on the CDR3 plus reference TRBV28 and TRBJ2-1, the full variable domain is DVKVTQSSRYLVKRTGEKVFLECVQDMDHENMFWYRQDPGLGLRLIYFSYDVKMKEKGDIPEGYSVSREKKERFSLILESASTNQTSMYLCASSSAGGPNEQFFGPGTRLTVL.